The 28 T cell receptor beta chains listed next were all sequenced from one sample in a study of cytomegalovirus exposure and HLA in healthy donors. It was with 60 Vbeta and 13 Jbeta primers that the PCR ran. Method: immunoSEQ multiplex PCR; TCRdb's copy keeps in-frame clones and lacks some. The sample lists nearly 200,000 clones, 82% occurring once. Sequenced sample: PBMCs. These receptors all stem from a woman aged 45-65 years in good health and CMV-seropositive.

The chain carries TRBV6-1 and TRBJ1-2; D might be TRBD1 (6 bases). CDR1 is MNHNS, CDR2 SASEGT, per germline. V was clipped by 6 bases and J by 8 bases, with 19 bases between them. The CDR3 is made up of 14 amino acids. CDR3 in DNA: TGTGCCAGCAGGGGGGCAGCGTCGGCGTGGGGCTACACCTTC. This encodes CASRGAASAWGYTF.

The chain employs TRBV29-1 and TRBJ2-3; TRBD2 aligns across 9 bases. The V segment lost 7 bases and the J segment 6 bases; nucleotides outside the gene matches: 17. Germline CDR1 and CDR2: SQVTM and ANQGSEA. The CDR3 contains 16 residues. CDR3 amino acids: CSGTVAGREGTDTQYF. The CDR3 DNA reads TGCAGCGGCACCGTAGCGGGGCGGGAGGGAACCGATACGCAGTATTTT.

This rearrangement joins TRBV5-1 to TRBJ1-6; possibly TRBD1 for D (5 bases). V was cut by 2 bases and J by 2 bases, with 8 bases left in between. CDR3 length: 15 amino acids. CDR1 SGHRS and CDR2 YFSETQ come from the germline V gene. CDR3 DNA: TGCGCCAGCAGCTTACAGGACGCCTATAATTCACCCCTCCACTTT. Its protein is CASSLQDAYNSPLHF.

The gene calls are TRBV2 and TRBJ2-5; 8 positions match TRBD2. CDR1 and CDR2 (germline): SNHLY, FYNNEI. CDR3 length equals 16 residues. The junction had 17 bases not matched to a gene; V was cut back by 9 bases and J by 5 bases. DNA of the CDR3: TGTGCCAGTGACCGGGGGGGGGCTTTGGGGATGGAGACCCAGTACTTC. It translates to CASDRGGALGMETQYF. The full variable domain, in which reference TRBV2 and TRBJ2-5 provide the parts outside the CDR3, is EPEVTQTPSHQVTQMGQEVILRCVPISNHLYFYWYRQILGQKVEFLVSFYNNEISEKSEIFDDQFSVERPDGSNFTLKIRSTKLEDSAMYFCASDRGGALGMETQYFGPGTRLLVL.

The chain combines TRBV7-9 with TRBJ1-1; 7 nucleotides line up with TRBD1. Germline CDR1 and CDR2: SEHNR and FQNEAQ (reference sequence). J lost 4 bases, V lost 1 base, and 3 bases had no gene match. This CDR3 contains 14 residues. The CDR3 protein is CASSLESGGTEAFF. In DNA, the CDR3 is TGTGCCAGCAGCTTAGAGTCAGGGGGCACTGAAGCTTTCTTT.

Only a few counts were recorded for this clone. The chain is built from TRBV28 and TRBJ2-5; TRBD2 might be the D (6 bases). Germline V lookup: CDR1 MDHEN, CDR2 SYDVKM. Trimming stripped 6 bases from V and 5 bases from J, with 13 bases between. The CDR3 runs 13 residues. CDR3 DNA sequence: TGTGCCAGCAGCCCGACTAGTCACGAGACCCAGTACTTC. Translating it yields CASSPTSHETQYF.

This clone was detected only once. The chain is built from TRBV14 and TRBJ2-7; 8 bases are shared with TRBD2. CDR3 length equals 12 residues. Trimming took 2 bases from V and 9 from J; bases not matched to a gene: 3. The germline CDR1 and CDR2 sequences are SGHDN and FVKESK. As DNA, the CDR3 is TGTGCCAGCAGCCAATTCGCGGGGGGGCAGTACTTC. It translates to CASSQFAGGQYF.

This clone was counted between two and nine times. The chain employs TRBV5-1 and TRBJ2-5; TRBD2 is a possible D gene (5 bases). CDR3 length: 15 residues. From germline, CDR1 is SGHRS and CDR2 YFSETQ. Trimming took 1 base from V and 2 from J, leaving 12 bases between them. This CDR3 reads CASSLTAGSQETQYF. The CDR3 nucleotides are TGCGCCAGCAGCTTGACGGCGGGTTCTCAAGAGACCCAGTACTTC.

The genes are TRBV10-1 and TRBJ1-2; D call uncertain. The germline V gene has CDR1 WNHNN and CDR2 SYGVQD (reference sequence). This CDR3 region has 13 residues. The germline V and J ends were trimmed by 4 bases and 4 bases, with 10 bases remaining between them. The CDR3 protein is CASSVGTGYGYTF. CDR3 DNA sequence: TGCGCCAGCAGTGTTGGCACGGGCTATGGCTACACCTTC.

The rearrangement links TRBV4-1 to TRBJ2-3; the match to TRBD2 covers 9 bases. CDR1 and CDR2 from the germline V gene are MGHRA and YSYEKL. CDR3 length equals 16 residues. V lost 4 bases, J lost 4 bases, and 9 bases stayed unmatched. CDR3 in amino acids: CASSPTAGGGADTQYF. CDR3 bases: TGCGCCAGCAGCCCCACAGCGGGGGGAGGGGCAGATACGCAGTATTTT.

J is TRBJ2-7 and V is TRBV7-2; 11 bases are shared with TRBD2. Losses at the gene ends were 5 bases for V and 3 bases for J; bases not matched to a gene: 3. Germline CDR1 is SGHTA and CDR2 is FQGNSA. The length of the CDR3 is 14 residues. This CDR3 reads CASSPGLAVYEQYF. In nucleotides, the CDR3 is TGTGCCAGCAGCCCGGGACTAGCGGTCTACGAGCAGTACTTC.

The J gene is TRBJ2-3, the V gene TRBV10-3, with 13 bases fitting TRBD2. V was clipped by 3 bases and J by 4 bases; unmatched bases: 10. Germline lookup yields CDR1 ENHRY and CDR2 SYGVKD. The CDR3 consists of 18 residues. The CDR3 protein is CAISEFLEGTSGADTQYF. DNA of the CDR3: TGTGCCATCAGTGAATTTCTGGAGGGGACTAGCGGGGCAGATACGCAGTATTTT.

CDR3 in DNA: TGTGCCAGCGGGAGCTCCGCCGTGGGAAACACCATATATTTT. Its protein product is CASGSSAVGNTIYF. The V call is TRBV18, the J call TRBJ1-3; D uncertain. The V gene's germline CDR1 is KGHSH and CDR2 LQKENI. V lost 8 bases to trimming and J lost 4 bases, with 15 bases between them. The length of the CDR3 is 14 residues.

The chain is built from TRBV6-1 and TRBJ2-5, with 8 bases identical to TRBD1. TRBJ2-7 matches the DNA end more closely, so the J call is doubtful. This CDR3 is 14 amino acids long. Germline values: CDR1 MNHNS, CDR2 SASEGT. This CDR3 reads CASSVRTGTYEQYF. In DNA, the CDR3 is TGTGCCAGCAGTGTGCGGACAGGGACCTACGAGCAGTACTTC.

The chain couples TRBV6-1 to TRBJ2-1, with a possible D match to TRBD1 (7 bases). Germline V lookup: CDR1 MNHNS, CDR2 SASEGT. With 6 bases removed from V and 5 bases from J, the gap between germline ends came to 11 bases. This CDR3 spans 13 amino acids. This CDR3 is CASSRGVNNEQFF. The CDR3 DNA sequence: TGTGCCAGCAGCAGGGGGGTGAACAATGAGCAGTTCTTC.

The chain carries TRBV10-1 and TRBJ2-1, with D uncertain. This CDR3 spans 14 amino acids. Trimming removed 6 bases at V and 1 base at J, with 10 bases between. Germline CDR1 and CDR2: WNHNN and SYGVQD (reference sequence). CDR3 in amino acids: CASSSTPSYNEQFF. DNA for the CDR3: TGCGCCAGCAGCTCGACTCCTTCCTACAATGAGCAGTTCTTC.

The rearrangement links TRBV12-5 to TRBJ1-1; no clear D. Germline V CDR1 and CDR2: LGHNT, FRNRAP. Trimming left V 2 bases short and J 1 base short, with 5 bases between. This CDR3 is built from 13 residues. The CDR3, as DNA: TGTGCTAGTGGTTTGTCAGGGAACACTGAAGCTTTCTTT. Protein product: CASGLSGNTEAFF.

The CDR3, as DNA: TGTGCCAGCAGTTGGGACAGGGGAGGCGGCGAGCAGTACTTC. This translates into CASSWDRGGGEQYF. The chain links TRBV27 to TRBJ2-7, with 10 bases fitting TRBD1. The V gene's germline CDR1 is MNHEY and CDR2 SMNVEV (reference sequence). The length of the CDR3 is 14 residues. Germline trimming cut 4 bases from V and 6 bases from J; bases unmatched to any gene: 6.

Here the CDR3 DNA reads TGTGCCAGCAGCCCCCGAGGAGGCGGGCCTTACGAGCAGTACTTC. Encoded protein: CASSPRGGGPYEQYF. The rearrangement joins TRBV7-6 to TRBJ2-7; maybe TRBD2 (5 bases). CDR1 is SGHVS, CDR2 FNYEAQ, per germline. The CDR3 has 15 amino acids. The V end lost 5 bases, the J end lost 4 bases, and 18 bases lay between the germline ends. Drawing the rest from reference TRBV7-6 and TRBJ2-7, the complete variable domain is GAGVSQSPRYKVTKRGQDVALRCDPISGHVSLYWYRQALGQGPEFLTYFNYEAQQDKSGLPNDRFSAERPEGSISTLTIQRTEQRDSAMYRCASSPRGGGPYEQYFGPGTRLTVT.

The rearrangement uses TRBV4-3 and TRBJ2-1; TRBD2 matches 11 bases. This CDR3 has 17 residues. Germline V CDR1 and CDR2: LGHNA, YSLEER. With 0 bases clipped from V and 6 bases from J, the junction kept 7 bases outside the gene matches. The CDR3 sequence is CASSQEGVAGGPNEQFF. The CDR3 region has the DNA TGCGCCAGCAGCCAAGAAGGGGTAGCGGGGGGGCCCAATGAGCAGTTCTTC.

The gene calls are TRBV19 and TRBJ1-5; TRBD1 matches 8 bases. CDR1 LNHDA and CDR2 SQIVND come from the germline V gene (reference sequence). Trimming cost V 5 bases and J 5 bases; bases outside gene matches: 11. The CDR3 has 16 residues. The CDR3 DNA is TGTGCCAGTAGTCCCCTTCGCGGGACAGGAGATCAGCCCCAGCATTTT. It encodes CASSPLRGTGDQPQHF.

The J gene is TRBJ2-5, the V gene TRBV19; D may be TRBD1 (5 bases). Per germline, CDR1 LNHDA and CDR2 SQIVND (reference sequence). This CDR3 contains 13 residues. The V and J ends lost 3 bases and 5 bases respectively, with 10 bases between them. In DNA, the CDR3 is TGTGCCAGTAGTATTCAGGGTACGGAGACCCAGTACTTC. Translating gives CASSIQGTETQYF.

V gene TRBV19 combines with J gene TRBJ1-1, with 9 nucleotides matching TRBD1. This CDR3 has 14 amino acids. Looked up from germline, CDR1 is LNHDA and CDR2 is SQIVND (reference sequence). The trim removed 5 bases at V and 4 bases at J, leaving 5 bases unmatched. The CDR3 sequence is CASSSGTGSTEAFF. The CDR3 bases are TGTGCCAGTAGTTCGGGGACAGGGAGCACTGAAGCTTTCTTT. The whole variable domain, remainder taken from reference TRBV19 and TRBJ1-1, is DGGITQSPKYLFRKEGQNVTLSCEQNLNHDAMYWYRQDPGQGLRLIYYSQIVNDFQKGDIAEGYSVSREKKESFPLTVTSAQKNPTAFYLCASSSGTGSTEAFFGQGTRLTVV.

This clone was recorded only once. The V and J genes are TRBV2 and TRBJ2-1; a weak D match, TRBD2 (6 bases). Trimming pared 8 bases from V and 2 bases from J, leaving 10 bases between. The germline V gene encodes CDR1 SNHLY and CDR2 FYNNEI. CDR3 length equals 13 residues. The CDR3 here is CASLPGAYNEQFF. The CDR3 DNA is TGTGCCAGCTTGCCGGGGGCCTACAATGAGCAGTTCTTC.

The rearrangement links TRBV19 to TRBJ2-5; D possibly corresponds to TRBD2 (5 bases). The CDR3 is made up of 14 amino acids. Germline CDR1 and CDR2: LNHDA and SQIVND (reference sequence). V was trimmed by 6 bases and J by 1 base, leaving 12 bases between them. This CDR3 reads CASSRRELQETQYF. In DNA form, the CDR3 reads TGTGCCAGTAGCCGCCGGGAACTCCAAGAGACCCAGTACTTC.

This clone occurred a few times. The chain is built from TRBV11-2 and TRBJ2-7; D might be TRBD1 (7 bases). V lost 1 base and J lost 2, with 18 bases in between. The CDR3 is 17 amino acids. The germline CDR1 and CDR2 sequences are SGHAT and FQNNGV. The CDR3 reads CASSLVYGGTEAYEQYF. DNA of the CDR3: TGTGCCAGCAGCTTAGTCTATGGGGGGACAGAAGCCTACGAGCAGTACTTC.

The rearrangement joins TRBV5-8 to TRBJ1-5; 8 bases line up with TRBD1. Germline V gene sequence: CDR1 SGHTS, CDR2 YDEGEE. This CDR3 spans 16 amino acids. V shed 0 bases and J 0 bases; nucleotides not matched to a gene: 2. The CDR3 DNA reads TGTGCCAGCAGCTTGGGCAGGGGGCGTAGCAATCAGCCCCAGCATTTT. It yields the protein CASSLGRGRSNQPQHF.

This chain connects TRBV5-8 to TRBJ2-4; TRBD1 matches at 10 bases. Germline-derived CDR1 and CDR2 are SGHTS and YDEGEE. Losses at the gene ends were 5 bases for V and 12 bases for J; bases not matched to a gene: 11. This CDR3 has 14 amino acids. As DNA, the CDR3 is TGTGCCAGCAGGACAGGGGGCGCGGGGAGGAGTCAGTACTTC. Translated, it gives CASRTGGAGRSQYF.